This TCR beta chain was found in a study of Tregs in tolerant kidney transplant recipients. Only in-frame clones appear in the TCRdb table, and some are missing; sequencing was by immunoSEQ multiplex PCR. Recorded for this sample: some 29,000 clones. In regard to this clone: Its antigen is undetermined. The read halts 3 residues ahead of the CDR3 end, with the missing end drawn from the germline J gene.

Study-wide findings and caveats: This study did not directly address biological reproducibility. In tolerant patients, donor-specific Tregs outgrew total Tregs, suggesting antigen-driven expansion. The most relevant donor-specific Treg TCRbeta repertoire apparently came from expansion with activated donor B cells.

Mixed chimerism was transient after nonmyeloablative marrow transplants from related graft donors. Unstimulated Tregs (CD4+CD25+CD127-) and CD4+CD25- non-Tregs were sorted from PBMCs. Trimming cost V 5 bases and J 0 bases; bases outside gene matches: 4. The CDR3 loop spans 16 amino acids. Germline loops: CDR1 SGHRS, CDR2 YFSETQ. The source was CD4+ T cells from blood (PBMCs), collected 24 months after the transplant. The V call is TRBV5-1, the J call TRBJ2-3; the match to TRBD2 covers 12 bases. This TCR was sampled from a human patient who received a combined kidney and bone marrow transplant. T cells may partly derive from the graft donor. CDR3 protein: CASRNGLAGSTDTQYF. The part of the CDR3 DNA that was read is TGCGCCAGCAGGAATGGACTAGCGGGAAGCACAGATACG.